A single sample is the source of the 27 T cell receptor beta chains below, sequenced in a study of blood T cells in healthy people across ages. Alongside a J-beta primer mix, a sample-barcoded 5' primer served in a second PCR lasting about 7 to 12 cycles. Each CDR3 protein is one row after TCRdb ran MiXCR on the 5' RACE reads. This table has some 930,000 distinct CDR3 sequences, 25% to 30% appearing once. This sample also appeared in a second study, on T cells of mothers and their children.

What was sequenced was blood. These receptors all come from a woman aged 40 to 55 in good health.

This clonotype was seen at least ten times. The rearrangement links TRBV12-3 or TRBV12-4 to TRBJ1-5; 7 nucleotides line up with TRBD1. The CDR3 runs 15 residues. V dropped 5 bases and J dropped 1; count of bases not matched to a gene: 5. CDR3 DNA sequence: TGTGCCAGCAGTGAACAGGGGATGAGCAATCAGCCCCAGCATTTT. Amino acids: CASSEQGMSNQPQHF.

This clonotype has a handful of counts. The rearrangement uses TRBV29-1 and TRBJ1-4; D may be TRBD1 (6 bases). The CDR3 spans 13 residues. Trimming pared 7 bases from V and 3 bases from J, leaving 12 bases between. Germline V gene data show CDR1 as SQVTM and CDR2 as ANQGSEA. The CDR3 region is CSGGGLANEKLFF. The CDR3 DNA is TGCAGCGGAGGGGGTTTGGCTAATGAAAAACTGTTTTTT.

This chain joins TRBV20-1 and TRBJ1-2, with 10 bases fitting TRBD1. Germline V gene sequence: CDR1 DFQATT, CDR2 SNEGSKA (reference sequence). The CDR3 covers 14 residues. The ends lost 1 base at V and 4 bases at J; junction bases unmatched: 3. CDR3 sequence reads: CSARVDRGLYGYTF. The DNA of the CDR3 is TGCAGTGCTAGAGTCGACAGGGGGCTCTATGGCTACACCTTC.

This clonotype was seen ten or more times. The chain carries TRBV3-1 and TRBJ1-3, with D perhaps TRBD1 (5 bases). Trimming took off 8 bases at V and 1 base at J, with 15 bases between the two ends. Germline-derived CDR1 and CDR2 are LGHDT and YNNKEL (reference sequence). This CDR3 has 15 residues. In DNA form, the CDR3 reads TGTGCCAGCGCTAAGTCCCAGGGATCTGGAAACACCATATATTTT. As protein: CASAKSQGSGNTIYF.

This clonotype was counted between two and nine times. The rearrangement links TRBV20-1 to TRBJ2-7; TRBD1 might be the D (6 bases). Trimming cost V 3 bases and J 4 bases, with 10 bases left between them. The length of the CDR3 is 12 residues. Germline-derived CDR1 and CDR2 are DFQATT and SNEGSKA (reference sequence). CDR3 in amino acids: CSASTQGYEQYF. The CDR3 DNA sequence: TGCAGTGCTAGTACACAGGGTTACGAGCAGTACTTC.

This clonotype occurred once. CDR3 nucleotides: TGCGCCAGCAGTGAGTCTGGCGGGGGGGAAAGCGAGCAGTACTTC. Its protein product is CASSESGGGESEQYF. The gene calls are TRBV10-2 and TRBJ2-5, with 9 bases fitting TRBD2. The DNA end is more similar to TRBJ2-7, so the J call may be wrong. Germline CDR1 and CDR2: WSHSY and SAAADI. CDR3 size: 15 residues.

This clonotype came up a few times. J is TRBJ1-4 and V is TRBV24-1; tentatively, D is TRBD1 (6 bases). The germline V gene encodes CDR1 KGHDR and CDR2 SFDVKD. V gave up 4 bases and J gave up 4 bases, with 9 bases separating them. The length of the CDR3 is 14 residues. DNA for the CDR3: TGTGCCACCAGTGAAGGACAGAATAATGAAAAACTGTTTTTT. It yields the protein CATSEGQNNEKLFF.

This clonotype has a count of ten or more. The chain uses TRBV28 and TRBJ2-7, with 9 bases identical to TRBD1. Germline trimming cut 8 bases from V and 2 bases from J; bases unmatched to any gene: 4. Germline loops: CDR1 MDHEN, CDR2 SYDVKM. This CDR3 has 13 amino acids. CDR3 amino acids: CASGGQGPYEQYF. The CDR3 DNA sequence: TGTGCCAGCGGGGGACAGGGCCCCTACGAGCAGTACTTC. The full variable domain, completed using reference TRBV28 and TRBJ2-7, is DVKVTQSSRYLVKRTGEKVFLECVQDMDHENMFWYRQDPGLGLRLIYFSYDVKMKEKGDIPEGYSVSREKKERFSLILESASTNQTSMYLCASGGQGPYEQYFGPGTRLTVT.

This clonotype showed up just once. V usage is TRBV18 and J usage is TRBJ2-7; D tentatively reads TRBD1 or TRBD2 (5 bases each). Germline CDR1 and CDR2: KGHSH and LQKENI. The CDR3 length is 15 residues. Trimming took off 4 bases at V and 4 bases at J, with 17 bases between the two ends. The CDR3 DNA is TGTGCCAGCTCACAAAGCCGGGACGGACCATACGAGCAGTACTTC. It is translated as CASSQSRDGPYEQYF.

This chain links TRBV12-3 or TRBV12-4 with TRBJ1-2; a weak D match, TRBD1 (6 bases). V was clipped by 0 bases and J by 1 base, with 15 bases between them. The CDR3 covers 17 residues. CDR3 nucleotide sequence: TGTGCCAGCAGTTTAGCGACAGGTTCGTCGCGTAACTATGGCTACACCTTC. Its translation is CASSLATGSSRNYGYTF.

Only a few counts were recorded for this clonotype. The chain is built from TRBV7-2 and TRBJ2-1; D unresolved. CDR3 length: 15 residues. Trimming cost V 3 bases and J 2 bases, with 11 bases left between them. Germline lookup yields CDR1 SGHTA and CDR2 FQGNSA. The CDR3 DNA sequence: TGTGCCAGCAGCTTGCTTGGGCGGCCCTACAATGAGCAGTTCTTC. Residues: CASSLLGRPYNEQFF.

The CDR3 sequence: CASSRLRDSGTEHYEQYF. The CDR3 DNA is TGTGCCAGCAGCCGTCTCAGAGACTCCGGGACAGAACACTACGAGCAGTACTTC. V and J are TRBV21-1 and TRBJ2-7; the D call of TRBD1 is as the table states it, not checked on the DNA. TRBV21-1 is recorded as a pseudogene. This CDR3 contains 18 residues.

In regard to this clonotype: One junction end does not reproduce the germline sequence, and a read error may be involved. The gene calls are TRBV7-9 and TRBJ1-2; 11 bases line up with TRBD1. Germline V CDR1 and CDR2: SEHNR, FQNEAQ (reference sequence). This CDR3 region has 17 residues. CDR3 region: CASTKAGQGDLNCGYTF. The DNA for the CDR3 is TGTGCCAGCACCAAAGCGGGACAGGGGGATTTAAACTGTGGCTACACCTTC. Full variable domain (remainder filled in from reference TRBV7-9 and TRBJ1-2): DTGVSQNPRHKITKRGQNVTFRCDPISEHNRLYWYRQTLGQGPEFLTYFQNEAQLEKSRLLSDRFSAERPKGSFSTLEIQRTEQGDSAMYLCASTKAGQGDLNCGYTFGSGTRLTVV.

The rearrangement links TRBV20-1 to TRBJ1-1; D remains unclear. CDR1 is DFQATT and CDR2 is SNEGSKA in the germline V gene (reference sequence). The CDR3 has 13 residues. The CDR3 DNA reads TGCAGCCGGACCGGGAGTTTGAACACTGAAGCTTTCTTT. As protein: CSRTGSLNTEAFF.

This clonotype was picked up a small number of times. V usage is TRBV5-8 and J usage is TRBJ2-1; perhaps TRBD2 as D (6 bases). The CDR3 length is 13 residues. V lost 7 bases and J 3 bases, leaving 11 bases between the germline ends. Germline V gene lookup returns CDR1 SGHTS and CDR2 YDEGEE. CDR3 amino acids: CASSGLLYNEQFF. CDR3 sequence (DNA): TGTGCCAGCTCGGGACTCCTCTACAATGAGCAGTTCTTC.

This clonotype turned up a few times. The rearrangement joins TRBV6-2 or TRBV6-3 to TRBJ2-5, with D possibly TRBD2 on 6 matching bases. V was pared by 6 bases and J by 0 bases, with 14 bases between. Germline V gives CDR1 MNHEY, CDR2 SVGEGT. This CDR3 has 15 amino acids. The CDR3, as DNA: TGTGCCAGCAGACGCGGGACGTCCGACCAAGAGACCCAGTACTTC. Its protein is CASRRGTSDQETQYF.

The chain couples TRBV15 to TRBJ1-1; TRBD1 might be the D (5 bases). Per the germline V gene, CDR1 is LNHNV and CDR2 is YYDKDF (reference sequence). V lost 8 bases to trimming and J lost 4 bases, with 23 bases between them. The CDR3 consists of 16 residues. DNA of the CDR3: TGTGCCACCCACGACGGGGGTTCATTCCGCTTCACTGAAGCTTTCTTT. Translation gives CATHDGGSFRFTEAFF.

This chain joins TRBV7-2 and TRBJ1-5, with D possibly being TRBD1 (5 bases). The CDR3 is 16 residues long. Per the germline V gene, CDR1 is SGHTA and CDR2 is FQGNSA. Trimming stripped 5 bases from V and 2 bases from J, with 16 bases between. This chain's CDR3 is CASSPGVGAGNQPQHF. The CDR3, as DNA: TGTGCCAGCAGCCCCGGGGTTGGGGCGGGCAATCAGCCCCAGCATTTT.

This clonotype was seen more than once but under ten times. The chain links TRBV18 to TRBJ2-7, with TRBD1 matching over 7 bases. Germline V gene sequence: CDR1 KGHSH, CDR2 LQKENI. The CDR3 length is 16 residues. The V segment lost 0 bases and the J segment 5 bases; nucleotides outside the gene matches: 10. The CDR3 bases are TGTGCCAGCTCACCACCGAATCTTTGGACAGGCCACGAGCAGTACTTC. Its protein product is CASSPPNLWTGHEQYF.

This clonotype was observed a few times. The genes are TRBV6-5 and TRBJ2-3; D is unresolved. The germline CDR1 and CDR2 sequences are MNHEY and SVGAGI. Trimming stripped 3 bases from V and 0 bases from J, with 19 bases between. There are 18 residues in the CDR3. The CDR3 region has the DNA TGTGCCAGCAGTTATTCCTCATTGGTGGGAACTAGCACAGATACGCAGTATTTT. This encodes CASSYSSLVGTSTDTQYF.

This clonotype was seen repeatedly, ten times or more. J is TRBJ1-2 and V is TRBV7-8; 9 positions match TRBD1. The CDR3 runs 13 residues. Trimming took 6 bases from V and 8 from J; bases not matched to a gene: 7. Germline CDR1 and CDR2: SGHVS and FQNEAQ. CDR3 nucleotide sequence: TGTGCCAGCAGGTCCGGGACAGGGCTCGGCTACACCTTC. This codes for CASRSGTGLGYTF. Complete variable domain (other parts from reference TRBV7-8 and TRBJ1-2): GAGVSQSPRYKVAKRGQDVALRCDPISGHVSLFWYQQALGQGPEFLTYFQNEAQLDKSGLPSDRFFAERPEGSVSTLKIQRTQQEDSAVYLCASRSGTGLGYTFGSGTRLTVV.

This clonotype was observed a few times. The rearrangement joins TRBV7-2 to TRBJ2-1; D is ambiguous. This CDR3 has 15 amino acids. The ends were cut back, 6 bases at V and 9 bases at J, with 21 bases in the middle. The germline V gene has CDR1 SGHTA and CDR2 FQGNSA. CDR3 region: CASSLQQVFNIEQFF. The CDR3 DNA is TGTGCCAGCAGTCTACAGCAGGTCTTCAATATTGAGCAGTTCTTC.

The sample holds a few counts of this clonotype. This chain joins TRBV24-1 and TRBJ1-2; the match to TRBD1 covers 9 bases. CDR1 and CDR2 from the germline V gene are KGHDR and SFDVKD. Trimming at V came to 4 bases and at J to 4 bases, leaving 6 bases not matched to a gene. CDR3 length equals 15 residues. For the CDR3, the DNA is TGTGCCACCAGTGAATCCGGGACAGGGTCCTATGGCTACACCTTC. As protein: CATSESGTGSYGYTF.

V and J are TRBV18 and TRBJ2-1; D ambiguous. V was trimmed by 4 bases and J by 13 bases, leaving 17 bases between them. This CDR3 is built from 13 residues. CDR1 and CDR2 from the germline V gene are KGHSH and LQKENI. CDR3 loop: CASSLTQFETQFF. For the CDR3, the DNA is TGTGCCAGCTCACTGACTCAGTTCGAGACCCAGTTCTTC.

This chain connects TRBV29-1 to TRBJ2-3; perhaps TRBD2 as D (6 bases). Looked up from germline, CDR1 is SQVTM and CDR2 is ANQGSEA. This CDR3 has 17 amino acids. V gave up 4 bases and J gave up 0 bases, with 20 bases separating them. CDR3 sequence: CSVVGGDSPESTDTQYF. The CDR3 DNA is TGCAGCGTTGTTGGCGGGGACTCCCCTGAAAGCACAGATACGCAGTATTTT.

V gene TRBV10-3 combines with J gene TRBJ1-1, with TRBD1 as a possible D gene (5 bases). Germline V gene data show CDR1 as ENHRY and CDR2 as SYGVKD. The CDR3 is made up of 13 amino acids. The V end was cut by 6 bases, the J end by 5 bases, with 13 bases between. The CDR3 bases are TGTGCCATCAGCTGGACCCAGGGAACTGAAGCTTTCTTT. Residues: CAISWTQGTEAFF.

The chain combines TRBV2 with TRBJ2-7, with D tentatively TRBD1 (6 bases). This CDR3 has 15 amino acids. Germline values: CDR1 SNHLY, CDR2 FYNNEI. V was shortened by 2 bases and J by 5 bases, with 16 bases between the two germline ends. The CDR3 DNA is TGTGCCAGCAGTGAAAGGCGCCAGGGGTGGGACGAGCAGTACTTC. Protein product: CASSERRQGWDEQYF.